This T cell receptor beta chain was retrieved from a study of neurological immune-mediated disorders. Overall study results and limits: CDR3 amino acid sequences found in expanded clones were never shared across subjects, suggesting private repertoires in all groups.

The CDR3 has 17 amino acids. CDR1 is MNHNY, CDR2 SVGAGI, per germline (reference sequence). V lost 5 bases, J lost 5 bases, and 17 bases stayed unmatched. This clonotype has at least ten counts. Its antigen is unknown. Noted time point: longitudinal time-point 3. TCRdb re-analysed the 5' RACE reads in MiXCR, keeping a single row per CDR3 protein. The repertoire consists of 45,000 to 65,000 distinct CDR3 sequences, with 8% to 9% occurring once and the leading ten covering 1.5% to 2%. J is TRBJ2-5 and V is TRBV6-6, with 7 bases that match TRBD1. Specimen: PBMCs. This TCR came from a woman aged 40 to 50 in good health. The DNA of the CDR3 is TGTGCCAGCAGTCCCGCCCCGGGACAGCCTGGCAGGGAGACCCAGTACTTC. Translation: CASSPAPGQPGRETQYF.